This TCR beta chain came from a study of cytomegalovirus exposure and HLA in healthy donors. Study-level information: A preliminary data release comprised tens of millions of unique TCRs obtained from HLA-typed donors. Study observations and caveats: The authors assumed roughly uniform sequencing depth across donors for presence/absence analyses.

Trimming shortened V by 4 bases and J by 8 bases, and 20 bases separated the two germline ends. The germline CDR1 and CDR2 sequences are LGHNA and YNFKEQ. The CDR3 has 15 amino acids. Donors were ostensibly healthy at sampling, although undocumented immune exposures were probable. The PCR was carried out with 60 Vbeta primers and 13 Jbeta primers. Clones were read by immunoSEQ multiplex PCR, and TCRdb kept only the in-frame ones, dropping some. The sample has some 90,000 clones; more than 60% are singletons. Details on this clone: Its specificity is unknown.

V usage is TRBV4-2 and J usage is TRBJ1-2, with a weak D call TRBD1 (6 bases). The origin of this receptor is a man aged 50-60 years in good health and CMV-seronegative. Sequenced: PBMCs. The CDR3 is CASSPISTGLWGYTF. CDR3 nucleotide sequence: TGTGCCAGCAGCCCGATCTCCACAGGGCTCTGGGGCTACACCTTC.